These T cell receptor beta chains were read from a single sample in a study of shared clonotypes between healthy human individuals. Only in-frame clones appear in the TCRdb table, and some are missing; sequencing was by immunoSEQ multiplex PCR. The sample contains roughly 2.5 million clones, more than 80% of which appear only once. Sequencing was performed on naive CD4+ T cells sorted from blood. Receptors were obtained from a man younger than 35 in good health. Both conserved end residues are part of each CDR3. Each record gives: V gene, D gene, J gene, CDR3 length, clone size, CDR3 DNA, CDR3 protein. D genes are given only for firm matches. The size entry is marked missing in some rows and otherwise reads once, few, many or a size class.

TRBV14	TRBD1	TRBJ2-3	19	-	TGTGCCAGCAGCCAAGATTCTGGTGGGACAGGGCCCCACACAGATACGCAGTATTTT	CASSQDSGGTGPHTDTQYF
TRBV5-4	TRBD1	TRBJ2-7	13	-	TGTGCCAGCAGCTTAGGGACAGGCTACGAGCAGTACTTC	CASSLGTGYEQYF
TRBV28	-	TRBJ1-5	15	-	TGTGCCAGCAGTTTAAGCAGCGGGGTGGGTCAGCCCCAGCATTTT	CASSLSSGVGQPQHF
TRBV18	-	TRBJ2-1	15	-	TGTGCCAGCTCACCACAGGGCGGAGCGGCCAATGAGCAGTTCTTC	CASSPQGGAANEQFF
TRBV7-9	-	TRBJ1-2	14	-	TGTGCCAGCAGCTTAGAACGGCTTGATTATGGCTACACCTTC	CASSLERLDYGYTF
TRBV6-1	-	TRBJ2-7	13	once	TGTGCCACCCGAAAGGGGGGGGGCGCCGAGCAGTACTTC	CATRKGGGAEQYF
TRBV29-1	TRBD1	TRBJ1-2	13	once	TGCAGCGTCGGACAGGGGCGCAACTATGGCTACACCTTC	CSVGQGRNYGYTF
TRBV25-1	TRBD1	TRBJ2-1	15	-	TGTGCCAGCAGTGAATTTGGGACAGGGTGGAATGAGCAGTTCTTC	CASSEFGTGWNEQFF
TRBV6-1	-	TRBJ2-5	14	-	TGTGCCAGCGAGGGTGGGGGCGGACGAGAGACCCAGTACTTC	CASEGGGGRETQYF
TRBV19	-	TRBJ1-1	16	few	TGTGCCAGTAGTATAGATCCGCGGACAGCGAACACTGAAGCTTTCTTT	CASSIDPRTANTEAFF
TRBV9	-	TRBJ2-7	13	-	TGTGCCAGCAGCGTAGAGTCCAGCCACGAGCAGTACTTC	CASSVESSHEQYF
TRBV19	-	TRBJ2-1	14	-	TGTGCCAGTCGGTCGGCAGGGACCTACAATGAGCAGTTCTTC	CASRSAGTYNEQFF
TRBV20-1	-	TRBJ2-7	11	-	TGCAGTGTTCAGTCCAGCTACGAGCAGTACTTC	CSVQSSYEQYF
TRBV6-5	-	TRBJ2-5	13	-	TGTGCCAGCAGCCCCATCAATGGAGAGACCCAGTACTTC	CASSPINGETQYF
TRBV5-1	TRBD1	TRBJ2-1	14	-	TGCGCCAGCAGCCCAGGGACAGTAAACAATGAGCAGTTCTTC	CASSPGTVNNEQFF
TRBV5-8	TRBD1	TRBJ1-2	17	-	TGTGCCAGCAGCGGTCGACAGGGAAAGGAGGGTAACTATGGCTACACCTTC	CASSGRQGKEGNYGYTF
TRBV5-4	TRBD2	TRBJ2-5	17	-	TGTGCCAGCAGTCCTGCCCCGGGACTAGCGGGAGGATGGGCCCAGTACTTC	CASSPAPGLAGGWAQYF
TRBV6-5	TRBD2	TRBJ2-5	15	-	TGTGCCAGCAGTTACCAAACTAGCGGGAAAGAGACCCAGTACTTC	CASSYQTSGKETQYF
TRBV5-7	TRBD2	TRBJ2-3	19	-	TGTGCCAGCAGCCCCAGGGAGGAGCGCGGGAGGGCCGGGTCAGATACGCAGTATTTT	CASSPREERGRAGSDTQYF
TRBV9	-	TRBJ2-5	14	-	TGTGCCAGCAGCTCCTTAGCGGTCCAAGAGACCCAGTACTTC	CASSSLAVQETQYF
TRBV12-2	-	TRBJ2-1	16	-	TGTGCAAGTCGCCCAAGATACTTGGCGGGAGGCGATGAGCAGTTCTTC	CASRPRYLAGGDEQFF
TRBV19	TRBD2	TRBJ2-3	14	-	TGTGCCAGTAGGGTAGCGGGGGGGACAGATACGCAGTATTTT	CASRVAGGTDTQYF
TRBV18	TRBD1	TRBJ1-1	14	few	TGTGCCAGCTCACCACCGGGACAGGGTTCTGAAGCTTTCTTT	CASSPPGQGSEAFF
TRBV2	-	TRBJ2-7	11	-	TGTGCCAGCAGCTCTCGCTACGAGCAGTACTTC	CASSSRYEQYF
TRBV6-1	-	TRBJ1-1	14	-	TGTGCCAGCAGTGAAACCGGTGTGAACACTGAAGCTTTCTTT	CASSETGVNTEAFF
TRBV2	-	TRBJ2-7	14	-	TGTGCCAGCAAGATAAGCTTCCTATCCTACGAGCAGTACTTC	CASKISFLSYEQYF
TRBV18	-	TRBJ2-1	16	once	TGTGCCAGCTCACCACGAGAGGGGGGGGCCTACAATGAGCAGTTCTTC	CASSPREGGAYNEQFF
TRBV30	-	TRBJ1-4	18	-	TGTGCCTGGAGTGTAGTGAGGCGGACAGCCACAACTAATGAAAAACTGTTTTTT	CAWSVVRRTATTNEKLFF
TRBV5-6	TRBD1	TRBJ1-2	14	-	TGTGCCAGCAGCATGGCTGGGGACAGCCCTGGCTACACCTTC	CASSMAGDSPGYTF
TRBV19	-	TRBJ2-3	12	-	TGTGCCAGTAGTATTGGGACAGATACGCAGTATTTT	CASSIGTDTQYF
TRBV2	-	TRBJ2-7	12	-	TGTGCCAGCAGTGTCCGAGAAAGAGAGCAGTACTTC	CASSVREREQYF
TRBV2	-	TRBJ1-1	18	-	TGTGCCAGCAGCGCCGGAGGGGGGTTTTGGGGAATGAACACTGAAGCTTTCTTT	CASSAGGGFWGMNTEAFF